Shown below are 23 T cell receptor beta chains from a single sample sequenced in a study of T-cell memory formation after mild COVID-19. Each CDR3 protein gets one entry after TCRdb re-called the 5' RACE reads with MiXCR. The sample carries hundreds of thousands of distinct CDR3 sequences, roughly 15% recorded once. Source material: PBMCs or a T cell subset sorted from them (not recorded which). These receptors all stem from an adult woman who had mild COVID-19 (a few samples of this study predate the infection). Cell type and time point are not known.

The chain joins TRBV29-1 to TRBJ2-5, with a possible D match to TRBD2 (6 bases). The CDR3 spans 11 residues. Germline CDR1 SQVTM, CDR2 ANQGSEA. CDR3 residues: CSSWGGETQYF. CDR3 nucleotide sequence: TGCAGTAGTTGGGGAGGAGAGACCCAGTACTTC.

The chain recombines TRBV30 with TRBJ1-4; possible D gene TRBD1, 5 bases. V lost 0 bases to trimming and J lost 7 bases, with 15 bases between them. The CDR3 has 15 residues. The germline V gene encodes CDR1 GTSNPN and CDR2 SVGIG (reference sequence). This chain's CDR3 is CAWSVQRDRVEKLFF. As DNA, the CDR3 is TGTGCCTGGAGTGTACAGCGGGACCGAGTTGAAAAACTGTTTTTT.

This clonotype was seen ten or more times. The V call is TRBV7-2, the J call TRBJ2-1; 11 bases map to TRBD2. CDR3 length equals 18 residues. V was pared by 0 bases and J by 4 bases, with 8 bases of the junction left unmatched. From germline, CDR1 is SGHTA and CDR2 FQGNSA. CDR3 region: CASSLASSGGGSYNEQFF. Here the CDR3 DNA reads TGTGCCAGCAGCTTAGCGAGTAGCGGGGGGGGCTCTTACAATGAGCAGTTCTTC.

Points on this clonotype: Just one base apart from a much larger clone, this may be a read error. J is TRBJ1-2 and V is TRBV3-1; 7 bases match TRBD1. The V gene's germline CDR1 is LGHDT and CDR2 YNNKEL (reference sequence). V lost 4 bases and J lost 3; bases outside the gene matches: 2. The CDR3 has 13 amino acids. The CDR3 region has the DNA TGTGCCAGCAGCCCCAGGGGGGACTATGGCTACACCTTC. This gives the protein CASSPRGDYGYTF.

This clonotype showed up just a few times. V and J are TRBV9 and TRBJ2-5; 9 bases fit TRBD1. The CDR3 is 14 residues long. With 2 bases clipped from V and 5 bases from J, the junction kept 4 bases outside the gene matches. The germline CDR1 and CDR2 sequences are SGDLS and YYNGEE. CDR3 protein: CASSVTGGRETQYF. CDR3 sequence (DNA): TGTGCCAGCAGCGTGACAGGGGGAAGGGAGACCCAGTACTTC.

This clonotype was seen ten or more times. The chain uses TRBV11-2 and TRBJ1-1, with a weak D call TRBD1 (5 bases). The CDR3 length is 15 residues. Germline-derived CDR1 and CDR2 are SGHAT and FQNNGV. The V gene lost 5 bases and the J gene lost 5 bases, with 18 bases spanning the gap. The CDR3 is CASSTNGRAGTEAFF. The DNA of the CDR3 is TGTGCCAGCAGCACCAATGGCAGGGCAGGGACTGAAGCTTTCTTT.

This clonotype was seen a few times. The V call is TRBV6-5, the J call TRBJ2-3; no reliable D call. Trimming removed 6 bases at V and 6 bases at J, with 7 bases between. Germline assignment: CDR1 MNHEY and CDR2 SVGAGI. This CDR3 spans 11 amino acids. CDR3 amino acids: CASRQTDTQYF. The CDR3 nucleotides are TGTGCCAGCAGGCAGACGGATACGCAGTATTTT.

The chain is built from TRBV5-1 and TRBJ1-5; no reliable D call. Between the trimmed V and J ends, which lost 4 bases and 7 bases, there was a span of 18 bases. CDR3 size: 15 residues. The germline CDR1 and CDR2 sequences are SGHRS and YFSETQ. DNA of the CDR3: TGCGCCAGCAGCCCGGAGGTGGGCCAAGGACAGCCCCAGCATTTT. Protein sequence: CASSPEVGQGQPQHF.

This chain links TRBV7-9 with TRBJ2-7; D is undetermined. The germline V gene has CDR1 SEHNR and CDR2 FQNEAQ (reference sequence). With 3 bases removed from V and 4 bases from J, the gap between germline ends came to 22 bases. This CDR3 has 17 amino acids. The DNA of the CDR3 is TGTGCCAGCAGCTTTAAAGGGTTAACCAGTTCCCCTTACGAGCAGTACTTC. Encoded protein: CASSFKGLTSSPYEQYF. Full variable domain (outside the CDR3, taken from reference TRBV7-9 and TRBJ2-7): DTGVSQNPRHKITKRGQNVTFRCDPISEHNRLYWYRQTLGQGPEFLTYFQNEAQLEKSRLLSDRFSAERPKGSFSTLEIQRTEQGDSAMYLCASSFKGLTSSPYEQYFGPGTRLTVT.

The table lists this clonotype with a few counts. The chain carries TRBV18 and TRBJ1-1, with a tentative D call TRBD1 (5 bases). V lost 1 base and J 0 bases, leaving 6 bases between the germline ends. In germline, CDR1 is KGHSH, CDR2 LQKENI. The CDR3 is 14 amino acids. The chain's CDR3 is CASSPRGMNTEAFF. CDR3 sequence (DNA): TGTGCCAGCTCACCACGGGGGATGAACACTGAAGCTTTCTTT. Looking up the rest from reference TRBV18 and TRBJ1-1 gives the full variable domain: NAGVMQNPRHLVRRRGQEARLRCSPMKGHSHVYWYRQLPEEGLKFMVYLQKENIIDESGMPKERFSAEFPKEGPSILRIQQVVRGDSAAYFCASSPRGMNTEAFFGQGTRLTVV.

V is TRBV11-3 and J is TRBJ2-1, with a weak D call TRBD2 (5 bases). This CDR3 has 12 residues. V was shortened by 5 bases and J by 14 bases, with 16 bases between the two germline ends. Per germline, CDR1 SGHNT and CDR2 YENEEA. The DNA of the CDR3 is TGTGCCAGCAGCCCCGGAGAGGGCATGGAGTTCTTC. It encodes CASSPGEGMEFF.

The V call is TRBV7-2, the J call TRBJ1-1, with D hard to call. V was clipped by 5 bases and J by 5 bases, with 15 bases between them. Germline lookup yields CDR1 SGHTA and CDR2 FQGNSA. This CDR3 is built from 14 residues. The CDR3 reads CASSPALIRTEAFF. The CDR3 DNA follows: TGTGCCAGCAGCCCGGCCCTGATTAGAACTGAAGCTTTCTTT. The full variable domain, rest sourced from reference TRBV7-2 and TRBJ1-1, is GAGVSQSPSNKVTEKGKDVELRCDPISGHTALYWYRQSLGQGLEFLIYFQGNSAPDKSGLPSDRFSAERTGGSVSTLTIQRTQQEDSAVYLCASSPALIRTEAFFGQGTRLTVV.

This clonotype occurred a few times. The gene calls are TRBV5-4 and TRBJ2-7; D not resolved. From germline, CDR1 is SGHNT and CDR2 YYREEE (reference sequence). This CDR3 contains 15 residues. Between the trimmed V and J ends, which lost 0 bases and 3 bases, there was a span of 13 bases. The CDR3 loop reads CASSLGPGFDYEQYF. As DNA, the CDR3 is TGTGCCAGCAGCTTGGGGCCCGGGTTCGACTACGAGCAGTACTTC.

This clonotype showed up just a few times. V usage is TRBV10-3 and J usage is TRBJ2-7; D possibly matches TRBD1 or TRBD2 (5 bases each). The CDR3 is made up of 15 amino acids. V was shortened by 3 bases and J by 7 bases, with 19 bases between the two germline ends. Looked up from germline, CDR1 is ENHRY and CDR2 is SYGVKD. The CDR3 is CAISDPLGVLREQYF. As DNA, the CDR3 is TGTGCCATCAGTGACCCACTAGGGGTGCTGCGGGAGCAGTACTTC.

By proportion, this clonotype is medium-sized. The chain combines TRBV6-6 with TRBJ1-1; 9 bases align to TRBD1. The CDR3 extends over 15 amino acids. Germline trimming cut 5 bases from V and 2 bases from J; bases unmatched to any gene: 6. From germline, CDR1 is MNHNY and CDR2 SVGAGI (reference sequence). DNA of the CDR3: TGTGCCAGCAGTAAGCCGGGACAGGGTAACACTGAAGCTTTCTTT. It translates to CASSKPGQGNTEAFF.

This clonotype has ten or more counts. J is TRBJ2-2 and V is TRBV5-1, with unresolved D. V shed 4 bases and J shed 3 bases, with 10 bases lying between them. This CDR3 spans 14 amino acids. Germline-derived CDR1 and CDR2 are SGHRS and YFSETQ. As DNA, the CDR3 is TGCGCCAGCAGCCCCAAAGGGCACACCGGGGAGCTGTTTTTT. It specifies CASSPKGHTGELFF.

V is TRBV7-2 and J is TRBJ2-7, with 7 bases that match TRBD1. Germline CDR1 and CDR2: SGHTA and FQGNSA. The CDR3 loop spans 19 amino acids. V was clipped by 5 bases and J by 4 bases; unmatched bases: 23. CDR3 amino acids: CASSPESKVSGQPTYEQYF. Written as DNA, the CDR3 is TGTGCCAGCAGCCCTGAGTCCAAGGTCTCGGGACAGCCAACATACGAGCAGTACTTC. Full variable domain (outside the CDR3, taken from reference TRBV7-2 and TRBJ2-7): GAGVSQSPSNKVTEKGKDVELRCDPISGHTALYWYRQSLGQGLEFLIYFQGNSAPDKSGLPSDRFSAERTGGSVSTLTIQRTQQEDSAVYLCASSPESKVSGQPTYEQYFGPGTRLTVT.

This clonotype occurred many times. The genes are TRBV7-9 and TRBJ2-7; D call uncertain. The CDR3 has 12 residues. From germline, CDR1 is SEHNR and CDR2 FQNEAQ (reference sequence). V was shortened by 1 base and J by 6 bases, with 7 bases between the two germline ends. DNA of the CDR3: TGTGCCAGCAGCTTAGGGCGCCTCGAGCAGTACTTC. It translates to CASSLGRLEQYF.

This rearrangement joins TRBV9 to TRBJ2-5; D is ambiguous. The V and J ends lost 0 bases and 2 bases respectively, with 11 bases between them. The CDR3 has 15 amino acids. Germline V gene sequence: CDR1 SGDLS, CDR2 YYNGEE. The CDR3 nucleotides read TGTGCCAGCAGCGTAGCAGGTGGGCTACAAGAGACCCAGTACTTC. Translating gives CASSVAGGLQETQYF.

This clonotype has at least ten counts. V gene TRBV4-2 combines with J gene TRBJ2-7; D perhaps matches TRBD1 (5 bases). Trimming removed 4 bases at V and 3 bases at J, with 16 bases between. The CDR3 totals 15 residues. CDR1 is LGHNA, CDR2 YNFKEQ, per germline. CDR3 in DNA: TGTGCCAGCAGCCCCACAGGAGCCGACCTCTACGAGCAGTACTTC. It encodes CASSPTGADLYEQYF.

This clonotype was seen at least ten times. The chain uses TRBV2 and TRBJ1-3; TRBD1 is a possible D gene (5 bases). The CDR3 sequence is 12 residues long. Trimming took off 9 bases at V and 1 base at J, with 7 bases between the two ends. Germline V lookup: CDR1 SNHLY, CDR2 FYNNEI. The CDR3 loop is CARKGSGNTIYF. CDR3 nucleotides: TGTGCCAGAAAGGGGTCTGGAAACACCATATATTTT.

V usage is TRBV18 and J usage is TRBJ2-1; D may be TRBD1 (5 bases). V was trimmed by 3 bases and J by 10 bases, leaving 13 bases between them. The CDR3 is 13 amino acids. CDR1 is KGHSH and CDR2 is LQKENI in the germline V gene. CDR3 sequence: CASSPFEQGEQFF. In DNA, the CDR3 is TGTGCCAGCTCACCTTTCGAGCAGGGAGAGCAGTTCTTC.

The chain has TRBV12-3 or TRBV12-4 and TRBJ1-1, with D perhaps matching TRBD1 (5 bases). The V end was cut by 3 bases, the J end by 4 bases, with 15 bases between. This CDR3 region has 15 residues. The CDR3 sequence: CASSLAGWVATEAFF. Written as DNA, the CDR3 is TGTGCCAGCAGTTTGGCAGGGTGGGTGGCCACTGAAGCTTTCTTT.